The clone carrying this T cell receptor (beta chain) was found once. What it binds is not known. 60 Vbeta and 13 Jbeta primers were used in PCR. Profiling relied on immunoSEQ multiplex PCR, and the TCRdb table lists in-frame clones only, not all of them. The data show 200,000 to 300,000 clones, 80% to 90% seen once. These data come from a study of cytomegalovirus exposure and HLA in healthy donors. The study, taken as a whole, reports: According to a later analysis, most TCR beta chains associated with CMV appeared HLA-restricted. It emerged from a later analysis that several of the most significant clusters appeared to be linked to common viral pathogens. As a later analysis showed, a missense DCLRE1C variant was linked to trimming of TCR beta V- and J-genes. In vitro work confirmed that three CMV-associated chains recognize CMV antigens.

V lost 5 bases, J lost 2 bases, and 15 bases lay in between. The CDR3 sequence is 16 residues long. Germline V gene data show CDR1 as SEHNR and CDR2 as FQNEAQ (reference sequence). Sample: PBMCs. This TCR was recovered from a woman aged 40 to 55 in good health and CMV-seropositive. V gene TRBV7-9 combines with J gene TRBJ2-2; tentatively, D is TRBD1 (6 bases). Here the CDR3 DNA reads TGTGCCAGCAGCCGACGGACAGCCACTAACACCGGGGAGCTGTTTTTT. This codes for CASSRRTATNTGELFF.